The 9 T cell receptor beta chains given below trace back to one sample, sequenced in a study of blood T cell repertoires in COVID-19. The data were produced by immunoSEQ multiplex PCR, yet TCRdb's version contains in-frame clones alone and is incomplete. The top ten hold about 7.7% of the sample, which has roughly 43,000 clones, 70% to 90% seen once. Sequencing was carried out using peripheral blood. These receptors all stem from a man aged 55 to 69 with active COVID-19.

CDR3 sequence (DNA): TGTGCCAGCAGAAAGAAGGGGGGGGAAGCTGGCTACACCTTC. Translating it yields CASRKKGGEAGYTF. The chain recombines TRBV5-4 with TRBJ1-2, with D perhaps matching TRBD1 (6 bases). The CDR3 sequence is 14 residues long. Trimming cost V 5 bases and J 7 bases, with 18 bases left between them. The germline gives CDR1 SGHNT, CDR2 YYREEE (reference sequence). The complete variable domain, with remaining parts taken from reference TRBV5-4 and TRBJ1-2, reads ETGVTQSPTHLIKTRGQQVTLRCSSQSGHNTVSWYQQALGQGPQFIFQYYREEENGRGNFPPRFSGLQFPNYSSELNVNALELDDSALYLCASRKKGGEAGYTFGSGTRLTVV.

This clone has just one count. The chain links TRBV29-1 to TRBJ2-1; TRBD2 matches 11 bases. Germline loops: CDR1 SQVTM, CDR2 ANQGSEA. There are 13 residues in the CDR3. V gave up 6 bases and J gave up 2 bases; unmatched junction bases: 0. In DNA, the CDR3 is TGCAGCGTGGGACTAGCGGCCTACAATGAGCAGTTCTTC. Residues: CSVGLAAYNEQFF.

The chain is built from TRBV9 and TRBJ2-2; 11 nucleotides line up with TRBD2. The CDR3 spans 15 residues. CDR1 is SGDLS, CDR2 YYNGEE, per germline. V lost 4 bases and J lost 4; bases outside the gene matches: 3. The CDR3 spells CASSPGLAGTGELFF. For the CDR3, the DNA is TGTGCCAGCAGCCCAGGACTAGCGGGCACCGGGGAGCTGTTTTTT.

V and J are TRBV2 and TRBJ2-7, with 8 nucleotides matching TRBD1. Trimming at V came to 7 bases and at J to 11 bases, leaving 16 bases not matched to a gene. Germline CDR1 SNHLY, CDR2 FYNNEI. This CDR3 comprises 14 residues. CDR3 region: CASNIRDRSPGEYF. The CDR3 DNA is TGTGCCAGCAATATCCGGGACAGGTCGCCCGGGGAGTACTTC. Combining the CDR3 with reference TRBV2 and TRBJ2-7 gives the whole variable domain EPEVTQTPSHQVTQMGQEVILRCVPISNHLYFYWYRQILGQKVEFLVSFYNNEISEKSEIFDDQFSVERPDGSNFTLKIRSTKLEDSAMYFCASNIRDRSPGEYFGPGTRLTVT.

The chain has TRBV18 and TRBJ2-5, with D unresolved. The length of the CDR3 is 14 residues. V was cut by 2 bases and J by 1 base, with 8 bases left in between. Germline CDR1 and CDR2: KGHSH and LQKENI. CDR3 nucleotides: TGTGCCAGCTCACCAACGGCGGTCCAAGAGACCCAGTACTTC. Protein sequence: CASSPTAVQETQYF.

The chain carries TRBV19 and TRBJ2-7; D is possibly TRBD1 (5 bases). V was cut by 5 bases and J by 4 bases, with 15 bases left in between. The CDR3 length is 14 residues. Germline assignment: CDR1 LNHDA and CDR2 SQIVND (reference sequence). This chain's CDR3 is CASSHPGRSYEQYF. CDR3 sequence (DNA): TGTGCCAGTAGTCATCCAGGGCGATCGTACGAGCAGTACTTC.

The rearrangement joins TRBV5-6 to TRBJ1-4; 8 bases are shared with TRBD1. The CDR3 covers 15 residues. Germline CDR1 and CDR2: SGHDT and YYEEEE. Losses at the gene ends were 3 bases for V and 8 bases for J; bases not matched to a gene: 9. CDR3 protein: CASSSWQGAREKLFF. In DNA, the CDR3 is TGTGCCAGCAGCTCCTGGCAGGGGGCGAGGGAAAAACTGTTTTTT.

The CDR3 protein is CASSSGGSGMYEQYF. The CDR3 DNA reads as TGTGCCAGCAGTTCCGGTGGTAGCGGGATGTACGAGCAGTACTTC. This chain connects TRBV9 to TRBJ2-7; 8 positions match TRBD2. The V and J ends lost 5 bases and 4 bases, in that order; junction bases with no gene match: 11. This CDR3 comprises 15 residues. Germline lookup yields CDR1 SGDLS and CDR2 YYNGEE.

This clone was found once. The chain employs TRBV24-1 and TRBJ2-5, with 9 bases matching TRBD2. Trimming at V came to 1 base and at J to 4 bases, leaving 0 bases not matched to a gene. The length of the CDR3 is 14 residues. Looked up from germline, CDR1 is KGHDR and CDR2 is SFDVKD. CDR3 bases: TGTGCCACCAGTGATTTAGCGGGAGGAGAGACCCAGTACTTC. Encoded protein: CATSDLAGGETQYF.